Shown below are 27 T cell receptor beta chains from a single sample sequenced in a study of shared clonotypes between healthy human individuals. TCRdb's table, derived via immunoSEQ multiplex PCR, lists solely in-frame clones and lacks some. The profile shows approximately 460,000 clones, over 60% of them singletons. The specimen was PBMCs. The receptors here all came from a woman aged 40 to 50 in good health. Some clones in this sample may be carry-over from other donors' samples.

This clone has at least ten counts. The V call is TRBV6-1, the J call TRBJ2-7, with TRBD2 identical over 8 bases. Germline V gene data show CDR1 as MNHNS and CDR2 as SASEGT. V lost 2 bases, J lost 2 bases, and 5 bases stayed unmatched. The CDR3 length is 15 residues. The CDR3 loop is CASSERLAGPYEQYF. The CDR3 DNA reads as TGTGCCAGCAGTGAAAGGCTAGCGGGCCCCTACGAGCAGTACTTC.

Only a few counts were recorded for this clone. A clone one base away is much larger, so this may be a read error. V is TRBV7-9 and J is TRBJ2-7, with 14 bases fitting TRBD2. Looked up from germline, CDR1 is SEHNR and CDR2 is FQNEAQ (reference sequence). This CDR3 contains 18 residues. Trimming at V came to 6 bases and at J to 9 bases, leaving 19 bases not matched to a gene. The CDR3 loop reads CASSPRGTSGSLLHGQYF. The CDR3 region has the DNA TGTGCCAGCAGTCCCAGGGGGACTAGCGGGAGTTTGTTACACGGGCAGTACTTC.

This chain joins TRBV19 and TRBJ2-7; 8 bases map to TRBD1. This CDR3 spans 16 amino acids. The J segment lost 2 bases and the V segment lost 3 bases, leaving 9 bases of the junction unmatched. Germline V lookup: CDR1 LNHDA, CDR2 SQIVND (reference sequence). The CDR3 reads CASSILGGQAAYEQYF. As DNA, the CDR3 is TGTGCCAGTAGTATCCTTGGGGGACAGGCCGCCTACGAGCAGTACTTC.

This sequence joins TRBV27 and TRBJ2-7; D call uncertain. V was shortened by 1 base and J by 0 bases, with 7 bases between the two germline ends. The CDR3 has 14 residues. Germline V gene sequence: CDR1 MNHEY, CDR2 SMNVEV (reference sequence). This CDR3 is CASSLFPSSYEQYF. The CDR3 nucleotides read TGTGCCAGCAGTTTATTTCCGAGCTCCTACGAGCAGTACTTC.

The J gene is TRBJ2-7, the V gene TRBV5-1; a weak D match, TRBD1 (5 bases). CDR3 size: 13 residues. The germline gives CDR1 SGHRS, CDR2 YFSETQ. The V end lost 0 bases, the J end lost 4 bases, and 8 bases lay between the germline ends. CDR3 in DNA: TGCGCCAGCAGCTTGGGACAGCAGTACGAGCAGTACTTC. This encodes CASSLGQQYEQYF.

With regard to this clone: A far larger clone is a single base away, which makes a read error likely. The chain combines TRBV7-9 with TRBJ2-5; D remains ambiguous. This CDR3 comprises 15 residues. V lost 5 bases, J lost 2 bases, and 15 bases lay in between. The germline gives CDR1 SEHNR, CDR2 FQNEAQ (reference sequence). CDR3 sequence reads: CASSPFGGGQETQYF. The CDR3 region has the DNA TGTGCCAGCAGCCCATTCGGCGGTGGGCAAGAGACCCAGTACTTC.

In DNA form, the CDR3 reads TGTGCCAGTAGTGGGGGAGAATACAATGAGCAGTTCTTC. It translates to CASSGGEYNEQFF. This chain connects TRBV19 to TRBJ2-1; either TRBD1 or TRBD2 may supply D (5 bases each). Looked up from germline, CDR1 is LNHDA and CDR2 is SQIVND (reference sequence). Deletions cut 5 bases from V and 4 bases from J, with 9 bases between. The CDR3 has 13 amino acids.

This rearrangement joins TRBV11-3 to TRBJ2-7; maybe TRBD1 (6 bases). V was cut by 5 bases and J by 6 bases, with 14 bases left in between. The germline V gene encodes CDR1 SGHNT and CDR2 YENEEA. The CDR3 is 13 residues long. As DNA, the CDR3 is TGTGCCAGCAGCGAAACAGGGCTCGGCGAGCAGTACTTC. It specifies CASSETGLGEQYF.

The chain joins TRBV28 to TRBJ2-1, with 7 bases identical to TRBD2. Germline-derived CDR1 and CDR2 are MDHEN and SYDVKM. The V segment lost 5 bases and the J segment 9 bases; nucleotides outside the gene matches: 13. CDR3 length: 15 amino acids. The CDR3 DNA follows: TGTGCCAGCAGTAGCCGGTTAGCGGGTCGCGGTGAGCAGTTCTTC. Translated: CASSSRLAGRGEQFF.

This clone was picked up a small number of times. V is TRBV2 and J is TRBJ2-2, with D perhaps TRBD1 (6 bases). With 5 bases removed from V and 4 bases from J, the gap between germline ends came to 11 bases. The CDR3 has 14 residues. Per the germline V gene, CDR1 is SNHLY and CDR2 is FYNNEI. This CDR3 reads CASSSQGPTGELFF. For the CDR3, the DNA is TGTGCCAGCAGTTCACAGGGCCCCACCGGGGAGCTGTTTTTT.

The chain is built from TRBV27 and TRBJ2-7; 9 positions match TRBD2. The CDR3 loop spans 16 amino acids. Germline V lookup: CDR1 MNHEY, CDR2 SMNVEV (reference sequence). The V segment lost 2 bases and the J segment 0 bases; nucleotides outside the gene matches: 5. The DNA of the CDR3 is TGTGCCAGCAGTTTAACGGGCGGGAGGGGCTCCTACGAGCAGTACTTC. This translates into CASSLTGGRGSYEQYF.

The chain is built from TRBV27 and TRBJ2-7; TRBD1 agrees at 9 bases. V gave up 4 bases and J gave up 0 bases; unmatched junction bases: 4. Germline CDR1 and CDR2: MNHEY and SMNVEV (reference sequence). CDR3 length equals 15 residues. CDR3 nucleotide sequence: TGTGCCAGCAGTTGGGGACAGGGTAGCTCCTACGAGCAGTACTTC. It encodes CASSWGQGSSYEQYF.

The chain uses TRBV7-9 and TRBJ2-3; no definite D call. V gave up 1 base and J gave up 3 bases, with 11 bases separating them. CDR3 length: 15 residues. CDR1 and CDR2 from the germline V gene are SEHNR and FQNEAQ (reference sequence). DNA of the CDR3: TGTGCCAGCAGCTTAGGTTCCAGCAAGACAGATACGCAGTATTTT. This sequence encodes CASSLGSSKTDTQYF.

The V call is TRBV6-1, the J call TRBJ1-5, with D unclear. CDR1 and CDR2 (germline): MNHNS, SASEGT. V was clipped by 0 bases and J by 9 bases, with 3 bases between them. This CDR3 spans 11 amino acids. This CDR3 reads CASSEALPQHF. The CDR3 DNA reads TGTGCCAGCAGTGAAGCTCTGCCCCAGCATTTT.

The chain joins TRBV30 to TRBJ2-2; TRBD2 matches 12 bases. J was trimmed by 5 bases and V by 7 bases; bases with no gene match: 8. This CDR3 spans 15 amino acids. CDR1 and CDR2 (germline): GTSNPN, SVGIG (reference sequence). For the CDR3, the DNA is TGTGCCTACCCGACTAGCGGGGGCCCTACCGGGGAGCTGTTTTTT. It translates to CAYPTSGGPTGELFF.

The CDR3 is CASSLESDTQYF. The CDR3 region has the DNA TGTGCCAGCAGCTTAGAGTCAGATACGCAGTATTTT. The chain carries TRBV7-9 and TRBJ2-3, with D hard to call. The CDR3 totals 12 residues. Trimming took off 1 base at V and 4 bases at J, with 3 bases between the two ends. Per the germline V gene, CDR1 is SEHNR and CDR2 is FQNEAQ (reference sequence).

The CDR3 reads CASSPQLAEEQYF. The CDR3, as DNA: TGTGCCAGCTCACCACAACTAGCGGAGGAGCAGTACTTC. This rearrangement joins TRBV18 to TRBJ2-7; TRBD2 aligns across 8 bases. This CDR3 is built from 13 residues. From germline, CDR1 is KGHSH and CDR2 LQKENI. The V segment lost 1 base and the J segment 7 bases; nucleotides outside the gene matches: 3.

The CDR3 here is CASSTGPAGTEAFF. DNA of the CDR3: TGCGCCAGCAGCACTGGGCCCGCGGGCACTGAAGCTTTCTTT. The J gene is TRBJ1-1, the V gene TRBV5-1, with D uncertain. Germline CDR1 SGHRS, CDR2 YFSETQ. CDR3 length equals 14 residues. V dropped 4 bases and J dropped 4 bases, with 14 bases sitting between them.

This rearrangement joins TRBV28 to TRBJ2-1; 10 nucleotides line up with TRBD2. V was clipped by 1 base and J by 5 bases; unmatched bases: 5. CDR1 is MDHEN and CDR2 is SYDVKM in the germline V gene. This CDR3 is built from 16 residues. The CDR3 region has the DNA TGTGCCAGCAGTTTATTTAGCGGGAGGTTCCACAATGAGCAGTTCTTC. It yields the protein CASSLFSGRFHNEQFF.

This chain links TRBV7-2 with TRBJ2-3; 7 positions agree with TRBD1. Trimming at V came to 5 bases and at J to 4 bases, leaving 3 bases not matched to a gene. Germline values: CDR1 SGHTA, CDR2 FQGNSA. CDR3 length: 13 residues. CDR3 loop: CASSRQGPDTQYF. The CDR3 DNA is TGTGCCAGCAGCAGACAGGGACCAGATACGCAGTATTTT. The entire variable domain, with the rest obtained from reference TRBV7-2 and TRBJ2-3, is as follows: GAGVSQSPSNKVTEKGKDVELRCDPISGHTALYWYRQSLGQGLEFLIYFQGNSAPDKSGLPSDRFSAERTGGSVSTLTIQRTQQEDSAVYLCASSRQGPDTQYFGPGTRLTVL.

About this clone: A far larger clone is one base from this, pointing to a likely read error. This chain joins TRBV7-3 and TRBJ2-7; 12 nucleotides align to TRBD2. Germline trimming cut 5 bases from V and 4 bases from J; bases unmatched to any gene: 3. This CDR3 is built from 14 residues. CDR1 and CDR2 from the germline V gene are SGHTA and FQGTGA. DNA for the CDR3: TGTGCCAGCAGCCCCGGACTAGCGGGATACGAGCAGTACTTC. It yields the protein CASSPGLAGYEQYF.

In regard to this clone: This probably arose from a read error, given a far larger clone one base away. Other DNA sequences in the sample encode the same CDR3. J is TRBJ2-7 and V is TRBV4-1; D is perhaps TRBD1 or TRBD2 (5 bases each). The germline V gene has CDR1 MGHRA and CDR2 YSYEKL. The CDR3 is 17 residues long. The DNA for the CDR3 is TGCGCCAGCAGCCAAAAACCACCCGGGACGGCCTCAGGCGAGCAGTATTTC. This gives the protein CASSQKPPGTASGEQYF.

This chain connects TRBV7-2 to TRBJ2-7, with 13 bases that match TRBD2. Germline CDR1 SGHTA, CDR2 FQGNSA. The CDR3 runs 16 residues. V lost 3 bases to trimming and J lost 7 bases; unmatched junction nucleotides: 9. CDR3: CASSFTSGRALEEQYF. In DNA, the CDR3 is TGTGCCAGCAGCTTTACTAGCGGGAGGGCCTTGGAGGAGCAGTACTTC.

This chain connects TRBV7-2 to TRBJ1-4; D gene uncertain. The V end lost 5 bases, the J end lost 6 bases, and 16 bases lay between the germline ends. This CDR3 has 15 amino acids. Germline lookup yields CDR1 SGHTA and CDR2 FQGNSA. CDR3 residues: CASSPSVGMDEKLFF. Here the CDR3 DNA reads TGTGCCAGCAGCCCCTCAGTAGGGATGGATGAAAAACTGTTTTTT.

The chain uses TRBV28 and TRBJ1-2; tentatively, D is TRBD1 (5 bases). The V end lost 10 bases, the J end lost 8 bases, and 20 bases lay between the germline ends. Germline V CDR1 and CDR2: MDHEN, SYDVKM. The CDR3 sequence is 13 residues long. The CDR3 bases are TGTGCCACTCTCGCGTCAGGGCGCCGGGGCTACACCTTC. Encoded protein: CATLASGRRGYTF.

This clone was picked up one time. A read error is possible here, since a much larger clone lies one base away. CDR3 coding DNA: TGTGCCAGCAGCAGAGGTGGGGACATAGATACGCAGTATTTT. This encodes CASSRGGDIDTQYF. V is TRBV7-7 and J is TRBJ2-3, with TRBD1 as a possible D gene (6 bases). The CDR3 consists of 14 residues. V lost 5 bases and J lost 5, with 14 bases in between. Germline values: CDR1 SSHAT, CDR2 FNYEAQ (reference sequence).

The rearrangement joins TRBV28 to TRBJ2-6, with D perhaps given as TRBD1 or TRBD2 (5 bases each). CDR3 size: 18 residues. Germline V gives CDR1 MDHEN, CDR2 SYDVKM. V was shortened by 6 bases and J by 1 base, with 19 bases between the two germline ends. The DNA for the CDR3 is TGTGCCAGCAGCCCAGGGAGCACATACGGGTCTGGGGCCAACGTCCTGACTTTC. Amino acid sequence: CASSPGSTYGSGANVLTF.